Listed below are T cell receptor beta chains from one sample, sequenced in a study of T cell changes during pregnancy in multiple sclerosis. Sequencing used immunoSEQ multiplex PCR; TCRdb keeps in-frame clones, though not all of them. The repertoire holds approximately 63,000 clones, with about 92% as singletons. The sample consisted of peripheral blood, taken in the third trimester of pregnancy. All receptors come from a female donor in good health, enrolled as a control in a pregnancy study. Both conserved end residues are part of each CDR3. D genes are given only for firm matches. Clone size appears in some rows only: once, few, many, or a class for an expanded clone.

j_call,d_call,clone_size,v_call,cdr3_aa,cdr3_nt
TRBJ2-7,-,-,TRBV7-9,CASSLGGHLVLEQYF,TGTGCCAGCAGCTTAGGGGGCCACCTGGTACTCGAGCAGTACTTC
TRBJ1-5,TRBD1,-,TRBV10-3,CAISGDRGGQPQHF,TGTGCCATCAGTGGGGACAGGGGAGGTCAGCCCCAGCATTTT
TRBJ2-7,TRBD1,-,TRBV10-3,CAISETTGRGSYEQYF,TGTGCCATCAGTGAGACAACTGGCAGGGGGTCCTACGAGCAGTACTTC
TRBJ2-3,TRBD2,-,TRBV11-3,CASSLRLAGTDTQYF,TGTGCCAGCAGCTTACGACTAGCGGGCACAGATACGCAGTATTTT
TRBJ2-2,-,-,TRBV30,CAWSVLRGAVTGELFF,TGTGCCTGGAGTGTACTCCGGGGGGCGGTCACCGGGGAGCTGTTTTTT
TRBJ2-7,TRBD2,-,TRBV28,CASTLNPGREGPPYEQYF,TGTGCCAGCACCCTAAACCCGGGGCGGGAGGGCCCCCCCTACGAGCAGTACTTC
TRBJ2-1,-,-,TRBV4-2,CASSQEGGLNFNEQFF,TGTGCCAGCAGCCAGGAGGGGGGGCTAAATTTCAATGAGCAGTTCTTC
TRBJ2-1,-,-,TRBV11-2,CASSLEKPYNEQFF,TGTGCCAGCAGCTTAGAGAAGCCTTACAATGAGCAGTTCTTC
TRBJ2-7,-,-,TRBV7-2,CASSSPLIAEQYF,TGTGCCAGCAGCTCGCCGTTAATAGCCGAGCAGTACTTC
TRBJ2-3,-,-,TRBV27,CASSPTAVGGTDTQYF,TGTGCCAGCAGTCCCACTGCCGTAGGGGGCACAGATACGCAGTATTTT
TRBJ2-7,TRBD1,once,TRBV9,CASSYRDRGHEQYF,TGTGCCAGCAGCTACCGGGACAGGGGCCACGAGCAGTACTTC
TRBJ2-7,-,-,TRBV12-5,CASGLVQRGIEQYF,TGTGCTAGTGGTTTGGTACAGCGAGGGATCGAGCAGTACTTC
TRBJ2-1,TRBD2,-,TRBV4-2,CASSQDLAGRLNEQFF,TGTGCCAGCAGCCAAGATTTAGCGGGACGCCTCAATGAGCAGTTCTTC
TRBJ2-3,TRBD2,-,TRBV19,CASSIPSGGASTDTQYF,TGTGCCAGTAGTATTCCTAGCGGGGGGGCTAGCACAGATACGCAGTATTTT
TRBJ2-2,-,-,TRBV4-3,CASSPAVLRELFF,TGCGCCAGCAGCCCTGCGGTCTTGAGGGAGCTGTTTTTT
TRBJ1-1,TRBD1,-,TRBV29-1,CSVEGFGDRVRGEAFF,TGCAGCGTTGAAGGGTTTGGGGACAGGGTGAGGGGTGAAGCTTTCTTT
TRBJ2-3,-,-,TRBV19,CASSKTSGADTQYF,TGTGCCAGTAGTAAGACTAGTGGGGCAGATACGCAGTATTTT
TRBJ2-6,-,-,TRBV21-1,CASGTGEVVGANVLTF,TGTGCCAGCGGGACAGGAGAGGTAGTAGGGGCCAACGTCCTGACTTTC
TRBJ2-1,-,-,TRBV11-2,CASRGIGGPSYNEQFF,TGTGCCAGCAGGGGGATCGGGGGGCCTTCCTACAATGAGCAGTTCTTC